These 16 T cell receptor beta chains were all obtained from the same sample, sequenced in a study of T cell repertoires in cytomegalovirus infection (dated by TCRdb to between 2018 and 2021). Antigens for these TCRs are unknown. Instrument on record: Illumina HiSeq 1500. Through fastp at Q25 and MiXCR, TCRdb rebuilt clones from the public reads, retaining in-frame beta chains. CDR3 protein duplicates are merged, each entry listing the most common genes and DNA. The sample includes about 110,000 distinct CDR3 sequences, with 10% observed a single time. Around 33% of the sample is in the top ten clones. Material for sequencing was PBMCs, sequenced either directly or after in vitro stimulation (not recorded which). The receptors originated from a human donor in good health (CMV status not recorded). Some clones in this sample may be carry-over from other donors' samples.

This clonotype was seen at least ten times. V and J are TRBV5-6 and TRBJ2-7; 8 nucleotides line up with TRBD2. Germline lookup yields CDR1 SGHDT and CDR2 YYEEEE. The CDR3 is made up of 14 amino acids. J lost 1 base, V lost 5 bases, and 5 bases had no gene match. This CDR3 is CASSTTSASYEQYF. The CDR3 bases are TGTGCCAGCAGTACGACTAGCGCGTCCTACGAGCAGTACTTC.

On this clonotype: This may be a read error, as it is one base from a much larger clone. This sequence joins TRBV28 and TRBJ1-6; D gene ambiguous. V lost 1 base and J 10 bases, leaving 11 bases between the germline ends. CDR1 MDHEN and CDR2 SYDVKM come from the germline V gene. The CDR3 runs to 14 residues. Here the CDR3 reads CASSLSTQLSPLHF. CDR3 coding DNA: TGTGCCAGCAGTTTATCCACACAGCTCTCACCCCTCCACTTT.

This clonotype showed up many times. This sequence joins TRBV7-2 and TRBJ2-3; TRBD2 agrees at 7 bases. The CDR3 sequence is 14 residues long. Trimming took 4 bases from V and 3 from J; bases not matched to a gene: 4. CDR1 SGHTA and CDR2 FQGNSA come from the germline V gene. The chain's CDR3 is CASSSAGVTDTQYF. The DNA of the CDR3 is TGTGCCAGCAGCTCGGCGGGAGTTACAGATACGCAGTATTTT.

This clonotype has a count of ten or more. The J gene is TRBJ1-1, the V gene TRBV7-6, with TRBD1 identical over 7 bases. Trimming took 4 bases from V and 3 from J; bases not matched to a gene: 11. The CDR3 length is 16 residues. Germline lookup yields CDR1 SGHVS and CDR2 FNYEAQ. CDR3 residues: CASSSLNRGKDTEAFF. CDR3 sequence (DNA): TGTGCCAGCAGCTCTCTAAACAGGGGTAAGGACACTGAAGCTTTCTTT.

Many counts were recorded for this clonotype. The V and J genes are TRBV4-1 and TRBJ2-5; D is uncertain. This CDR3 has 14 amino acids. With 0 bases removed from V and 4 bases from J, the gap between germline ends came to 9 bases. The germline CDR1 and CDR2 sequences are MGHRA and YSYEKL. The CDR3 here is CASSQETHRETQYF. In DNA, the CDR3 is TGCGCCAGCAGCCAAGAAACCCACCGAGAGACCCAGTACTTC.

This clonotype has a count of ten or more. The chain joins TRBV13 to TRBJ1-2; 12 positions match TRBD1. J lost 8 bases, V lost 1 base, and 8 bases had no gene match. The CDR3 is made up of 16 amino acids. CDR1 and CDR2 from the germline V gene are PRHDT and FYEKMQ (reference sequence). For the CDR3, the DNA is TGTGCCAGCAGCTTAGCTCCGGGACAGGGGGCGAGCGGCTACACCTTC. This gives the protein CASSLAPGQGASGYTF. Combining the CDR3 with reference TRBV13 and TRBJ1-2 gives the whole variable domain AAGVIQSPRHLIKEKRETATLKCYPIPRHDTVYWYQQGPGQDPQFLISFYEKMQSDKGSIPDRFSAQQFSDYHSELNMSSLELGDSALYFCASSLAPGQGASGYTFGSGTRLTVV.

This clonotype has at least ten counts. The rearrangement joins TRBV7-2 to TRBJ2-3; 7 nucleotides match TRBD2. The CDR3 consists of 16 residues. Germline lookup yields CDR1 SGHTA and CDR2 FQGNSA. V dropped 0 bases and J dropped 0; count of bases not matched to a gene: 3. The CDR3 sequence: CASSLAPAGSTDTQYF. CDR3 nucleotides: TGTGCCAGCAGCTTAGCGCCAGCGGGAAGCACAGATACGCAGTATTTT.

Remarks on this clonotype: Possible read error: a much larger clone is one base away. The CDR3 DNA is TGTGCCAGCAGCCCGTCACCGGGACTAGTGCGGACCGGGGAGCTGCTTTTT. Translating gives CASSPSPGLVRTGELLF. The chain links TRBV11-2 to TRBJ2-2; 8 nucleotides line up with TRBD2. Germline loops: CDR1 SGHAT, CDR2 FQNNGV. The CDR3 runs to 17 residues. The full variable domain, with the rest looked up from reference TRBV11-2 and TRBJ2-2, is EAGVAQSPRYKIIEKRQSVAFWCNPISGHATLYWYQQILGQGPKLLIQFQNNGVVDDSQLPKDRFSAERLKGVDSTLKIQPAKLEDSAVYLCASSPSPGLVRTGELLFGEGSRLTVL.

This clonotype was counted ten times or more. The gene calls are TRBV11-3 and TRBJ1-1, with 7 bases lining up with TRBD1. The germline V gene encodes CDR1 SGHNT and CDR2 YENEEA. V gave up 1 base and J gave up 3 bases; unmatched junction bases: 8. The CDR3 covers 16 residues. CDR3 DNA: TGTGCCAGCAGCTTAGGACAGGGAATAAGCCACACTGAAGCTTTCTTT. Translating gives CASSLGQGISHTEAFF.

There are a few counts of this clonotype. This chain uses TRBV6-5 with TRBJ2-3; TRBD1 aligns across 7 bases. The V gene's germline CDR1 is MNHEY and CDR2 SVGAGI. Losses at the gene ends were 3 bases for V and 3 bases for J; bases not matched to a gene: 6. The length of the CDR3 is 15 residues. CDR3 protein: CASSYSGTVTDTQYF. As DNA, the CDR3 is TGTGCCAGCAGTTATTCGGGGACAGTAACAGATACGCAGTATTTT.

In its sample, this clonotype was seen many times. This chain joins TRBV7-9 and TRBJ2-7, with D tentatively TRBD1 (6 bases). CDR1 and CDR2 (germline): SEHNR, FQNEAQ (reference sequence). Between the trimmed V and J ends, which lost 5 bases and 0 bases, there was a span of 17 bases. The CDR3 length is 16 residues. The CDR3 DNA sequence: TGTGCCAGCAGCAGAACCGGGACACCAAGCTCCTACGAGCAGTACGTC. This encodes CASSRTGTPSSYEQYV.

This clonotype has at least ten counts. DNA for the CDR3: TGTGCCAGCAGCGTAGCTCTCACAGGAGGTTTAGCGACAGATACGCAGTATTTT. It yields the protein CASSVALTGGLATDTQYF. V gene TRBV9 combines with J gene TRBJ2-3; D assignment may be TRBD1 or TRBD2 (5 bases each). Germline loops: CDR1 SGDLS, CDR2 YYNGEE. This CDR3 is built from 18 residues. V was trimmed by 0 bases and J by 3 bases, leaving 20 bases between them.

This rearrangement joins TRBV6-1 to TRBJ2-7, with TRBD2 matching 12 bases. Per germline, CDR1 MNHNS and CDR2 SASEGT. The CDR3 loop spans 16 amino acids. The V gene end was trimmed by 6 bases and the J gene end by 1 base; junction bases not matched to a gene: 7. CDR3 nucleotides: TGTGCCAGCAGCTCCGGGGGGACTAGCGGGTCCTACGAGCAGTACGTC. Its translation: CASSSGGTSGSYEQYV.

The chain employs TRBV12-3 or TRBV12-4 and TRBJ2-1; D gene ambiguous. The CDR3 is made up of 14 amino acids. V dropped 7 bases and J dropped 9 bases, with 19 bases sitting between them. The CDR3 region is CASTRATKRAEQFF. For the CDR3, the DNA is TGTGCCAGCACTCGCGCTACTAAAAGGGCTGAGCAGTTCTTC.

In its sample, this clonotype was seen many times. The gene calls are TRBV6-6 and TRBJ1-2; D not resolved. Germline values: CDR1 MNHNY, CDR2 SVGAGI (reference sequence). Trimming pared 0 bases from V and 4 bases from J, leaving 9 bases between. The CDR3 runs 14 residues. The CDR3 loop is CASSYSGQSYGYTF. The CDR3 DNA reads TGTGCCAGCAGTTACTCAGGGCAAAGCTATGGCTACACCTTC.

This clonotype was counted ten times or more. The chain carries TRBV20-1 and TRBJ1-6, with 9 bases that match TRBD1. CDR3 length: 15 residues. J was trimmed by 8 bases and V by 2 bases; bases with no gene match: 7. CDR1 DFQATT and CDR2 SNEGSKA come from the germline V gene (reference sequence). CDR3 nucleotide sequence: TGCAGTGCTAGACCCGGGGACAGGGTAGATTCACCCCTCCACTTT. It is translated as CSARPGDRVDSPLHF.